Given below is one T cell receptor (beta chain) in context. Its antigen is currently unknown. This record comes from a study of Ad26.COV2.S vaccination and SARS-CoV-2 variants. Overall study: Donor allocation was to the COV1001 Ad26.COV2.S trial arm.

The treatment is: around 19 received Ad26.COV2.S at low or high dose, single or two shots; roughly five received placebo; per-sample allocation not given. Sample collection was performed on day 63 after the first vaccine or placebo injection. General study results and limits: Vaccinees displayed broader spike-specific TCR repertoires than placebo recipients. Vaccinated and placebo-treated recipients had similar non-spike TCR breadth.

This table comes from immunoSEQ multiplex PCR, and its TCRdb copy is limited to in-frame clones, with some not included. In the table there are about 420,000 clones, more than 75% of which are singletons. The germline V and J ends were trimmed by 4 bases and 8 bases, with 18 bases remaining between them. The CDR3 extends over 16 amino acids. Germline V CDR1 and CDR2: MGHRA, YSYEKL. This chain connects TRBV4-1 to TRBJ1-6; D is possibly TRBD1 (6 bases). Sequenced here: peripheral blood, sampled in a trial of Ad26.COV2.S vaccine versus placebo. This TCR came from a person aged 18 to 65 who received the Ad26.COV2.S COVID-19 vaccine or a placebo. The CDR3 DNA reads TGCGCCAGCAGCCCCATGACGACAGGAATACATTCACCCCTCCACTTT. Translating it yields CASSPMTTGIHSPLHF.